The clone carrying this T cell receptor beta chain has a count of ten or more. Its antigen is unknown. The data derive from a study of glioma-infiltrating T cells. The iRepertoire nested amplicon-rescue multiplex PCR amplified TCR alpha and beta CDR3s from RNA. One-step reverse transcription and amplification started from approximately 100-400 ng of tissue mRNA or PBMC total RNA. TCRdb re-called the multiplex PCR reads through MiXCR, storing one row per CDR3 protein. The data contain about 190,000 distinct CDR3 sequences, roughly 32% of them singletons. From germline, CDR1 is KGHSH and CDR2 LQKENI. The V gene end was trimmed by 4 bases and the J gene end by 3 bases; junction bases not matched to a gene: 6. There are 16 residues in the CDR3. Study results and caveats: Tissue-blood divergence was below expectation in non-neoplastic patients, above in gliomas. CDR3 overlap between tissue and blood was very small.

The genes are TRBV18 and TRBJ2-3; 11 bases fit TRBD2. The sequence derives from a human donor with low-grade glioma or glioblastoma, undergoing nonglioma brain surgery, or in good health (not recorded which). Sequenced: glioma tissue, nonneoplastic brain tissue, or PBMCs (not recorded which). CDR3 protein: CASSLLAGGITDTQYF. The CDR3 bases are TGTGCCAGCTCACTCCTAGCGGGAGGTATTACAGATACGCAGTATTTT.